The sequence of this TCR beta chain was determined in a study of cytomegalovirus exposure and HLA in healthy donors. Overall study: A subsequent analysis stated that the roughly 120 validation repertoires were run on the same platform as the approximately 710 first-cohort repertoires. Findings and caveats of the study: Cytomegalovirus-associated TCR beta chains were listed, numbering 150 to 200. High specificity and sensitivity for cytomegalovirus status were reported for the classifier.

Assay used: immunoSEQ multiplex PCR; TCRdb lists only in-frame clones, some missing. The sample has 140,000 or so clones, more than 85% seen once. Details on this clone: Antigen unknown.

CDR1 is WSHSY and CDR2 is SAAADI in the germline V gene. Trimming took off 10 bases at V and 5 bases at J, with 9 bases between the two ends. The CDR3 loop spans 11 amino acids. The receptor comes from a young man in good health and CMV-seronegative. Sample: PBMCs. The chain carries TRBV10-2 and TRBJ2-1; no firm D call. This chain's CDR3 is CATYYDNEQFF. The CDR3 coding sequence is TGCGCCACATACTACGACAATGAGCAGTTCTTC.